This TCR beta chain emerged from a study of blood T cells in healthy people across ages. General study findings and limits: Roughly linearly, TCR beta diversity per million T cells fell as age increased. The authors considered diversity estimates from one million T cells to be underestimates.

On this clonotype: The antigen is undetermined.

This CDR3 spans 15 amino acids. Germline CDR1 is LGHNA and CDR2 is YNFKEQ. V lost 6 bases, J lost 7 bases, and 15 bases stayed unmatched. Then a second PCR, running about 7 to 11 cycles, was carried out with a sample-barcoded 5' primer and a J-beta primer mix. MiXCR, applied by TCRdb to the 5' RACE reads, yields one record per CDR3 protein. The sample yields 1.5 million to 1.8 million distinct CDR3 sequences, about 42% seen once. This sequence joins TRBV4-2 and TRBJ2-7; TRBD1 matches 7 bases. Sequenced: blood. The TCR sequence derives from a woman under 30 in good health. The CDR3 region has the DNA TGTGCCAGCAGTTCTTCCGGGACAGACTTAGGGGAGCAGTACTTC. This gives the protein CASSSSGTDLGEQYF.